This T cell receptor beta chain was profiled in a study of blood T cell repertoires in COVID-19. Across the study: Acute-phase and convalescent COVID-19 samples originated in the United States, Italy and Spain.

The assay was immunoSEQ multiplex PCR, and TCRdb's table has in-frame clones only and misses some. The table shows 190,000 or so clones, with roughly 85% occurring only once. With V trimmed by 3 bases and J by 2 bases, 7 bases remained unmatched. Germline V gene lookup returns CDR1 DFQATT and CDR2 SNEGSKA (reference sequence). The CDR3 sequence is 15 residues long. Those who participated ranged in age from about 18 to 89 years and resided in around 22 US areas. This sequence originates from a man between 40 and 49 years old who had recovered from COVID-19. The chain is built from TRBV20-1 and TRBJ2-7; TRBD2 aligns across 10 bases. The sequencing input was PBMCs or T cells enriched from blood (not recorded which). The CDR3 region is CSASLVAGGPYEQYF. CDR3 nucleotide sequence: TGCAGTGCTAGTCTTGTAGCGGGGGGACCCTACGAGCAGTACTTC.